Below, one T cell receptor (beta chain) is given with its context. No antigen is known for it. Per-base quality was not reported, and no clone a single base away is much larger than it. Receptor amplification or capture employed the immunoSEQ multiplex PCR assay. TCRdb mirrors the immuneACCESS table, restricted to in-frame sequences. Some clones are absent from its copies; in checked studies, under half trace to an unresolved V gene, and the reason for the others is unknown. The table for this sample lists fewer than 60,000 clones; 85% to 95% of them were counted only once. Nearly 2.5% of the sample is taken by the ten largest. The CDR1 and CDR2 encoded by the germline V gene are MDHEN and SYDVKM. Reading from cysteine to phenylalanine, the CDR3 counts 13 amino acids. Only CDR3 DNA remains: 39 bases, in frame from the first base. V was cut back by 5 bases and J by 4 bases, leaving a gap of 11 bases between them.

These data are taken from a study of control samples from healthy donors and cancer patients (dated by TCRdb to the early 2020s). In this chain, TRBV28 is recombined with TRBJ1-2, with the D gene call left open. Sequenced material: blood. The source is a man aged 25-45 years in good health. The CDR3 amino acid sequence is: CASSLGSPYGYTF. The nucleotide sequence reads TGTGCCAGCAGTCTTGGGAGTCCCTATGGCTACACCTTC.